Below, 26 T cell receptor beta chains from the same sample are listed, as sequenced in a study of graft-versus-host responses after intestinal transplantation. No cognate antigen is known for these TCRs. Clones were sequenced by immunoSEQ multiplex PCR, and TCRdb holds only the in-frame ones, with some missing. The sample contains roughly 70,000 clones, 84% of which appear only once. Sequenced material: unstimulated CD4+ T cells sorted from spleen or lymph node cells, taken before transplant. The receptor set was obtained from a human donor who was the organ donor for an intestinal transplant.

The chain recombines TRBV5-6 with TRBJ1-5; possible D gene TRBD1, 6 bases. This CDR3 is built from 15 residues. Deletions cut 4 bases from V and 3 bases from J, with 14 bases between. Germline V CDR1 and CDR2: SGHDT, YYEEEE. CDR3 amino acids: CASSARGGLNQPQHF. The CDR3 DNA reads TGTGCCAGCAGCGCGAGGGGGGGACTCAATCAGCCCCAGCATTTT.

This clone was seen more than once but under ten times. The sample has other DNA sequences that encode this CDR3 too. The chain joins TRBV4-2 to TRBJ1-1; 9 bases fit TRBD1. The CDR3 spans 17 residues. CDR1 and CDR2 (germline): LGHNA, YNFKEQ. V lost 4 bases to trimming and J lost 1 base; unmatched junction nucleotides: 10. The CDR3 sequence: CASSRNGQGLSNTEAFF. The CDR3 DNA sequence: TGTGCCAGCAGCCGCAACGGACAGGGGCTGTCGAACACTGAAGCTTTCTTT.

This chain joins TRBV6-1 and TRBJ2-3, with TRBD1 as a possible D gene (6 bases). Trimming took off 6 bases at V and 3 bases at J, with 13 bases between the two ends. The CDR3 covers 14 residues. Germline V CDR1 and CDR2: MNHNS, SASEGT. CDR3 nucleotides: TGTGCCAGCAGGCAAGAGGACAGAACAGATACGCAGTATTTT. It translates to CASRQEDRTDTQYF.

This clone was counted a single time. The rearrangement links TRBV5-4 to TRBJ2-5, with unresolved D. The CDR3 covers 15 residues. CDR1 is SGHNT and CDR2 is YYREEE in the germline V gene (reference sequence). V shed 3 bases and J shed 2 bases, with 14 bases lying between them. The CDR3 reads CASSSPRNGQETQYF. The CDR3 bases are TGTGCCAGCAGCTCTCCGCGGAACGGTCAAGAGACCCAGTACTTC. Together with reference TRBV5-4 and TRBJ2-5, the CDR3 gives the full variable domain: ETGVTQSPTHLIKTRGQQVTLRCSSQSGHNTVSWYQQALGQGPQFIFQYYREEENGRGNFPPRFSGLQFPNYSSELNVNALELDDSALYLCASSSPRNGQETQYFGPGTRLLVL.

The table lists this clone with a few counts. This sequence joins TRBV10-1 and TRBJ1-2, with 10 nucleotides matching TRBD1. Germline V gives CDR1 WNHNN, CDR2 SYGVQD (reference sequence). The CDR3 loop spans 14 amino acids. V lost 9 bases to trimming and J lost 5 bases; unmatched junction nucleotides: 9. In nucleotides, the CDR3 is TGCGCCAGTAGCCCCGGGACAGGGGAATATGGCTACACCTTC. Protein sequence: CASSPGTGEYGYTF.

This clone was seen only once. Sequence at one end of the junction differs from germline and may be a read error. The chain is built from TRBV4-1 and TRBJ2-5; 9 bases agree with TRBD2. Germline CDR1 and CDR2: MGHRA and YSYEKL. This CDR3 has 16 amino acids. CDR3 sequence: CTSSQEASGAWETQYF. CDR3 DNA sequence: TGCACCAGCAGCCAAGAAGCTAGCGGGGCATGGGAGACCCAGTACTTC.

This chain links TRBV2 with TRBJ2-1; D not resolved. Germline V gene sequence: CDR1 SNHLY, CDR2 FYNNEI. Trimming stripped 2 bases from V and 8 bases from J, with 10 bases between. This CDR3 has 13 amino acids. CDR3 coding DNA: TGTGCCAGCAGTGAACCAGTGTTACATGAGCAGTTCTTC. It codes for CASSEPVLHEQFF.

This clone was recorded once. The chain links TRBV28 to TRBJ2-7; TRBD1 is a possible D gene (6 bases). Germline V gene data show CDR1 as MDHEN and CDR2 as SYDVKM. V was cut by 2 bases and J by 1 base, with 12 bases left in between. The length of the CDR3 is 15 residues. CDR3 sequence: CASSLETGASYEQYV. The CDR3, as DNA: TGTGCCAGCAGTTTAGAGACAGGAGCTTCCTACGAGCAGTACGTC.

The chain has TRBV7-9 and TRBJ1-6, with 8 bases fitting TRBD1. CDR3 size: 15 residues. Trimming at V came to 5 bases and at J to 10 bases, leaving 10 bases not matched to a gene. The V gene's germline CDR1 is SEHNR and CDR2 FQNEAQ (reference sequence). The CDR3, as DNA: TGTGCCAGCAGCCGGGGCGGACAGGGTGTCTCACCCCTCCACTTT. It specifies CASSRGGQGVSPLHF.

The chain uses TRBV7-2 and TRBJ2-7; 7 nucleotides agree with TRBD1. Germline assignment: CDR1 SGHTA and CDR2 FQGNSA. The CDR3 has 14 amino acids. V lost 5 bases to trimming and J lost 3 bases; unmatched junction nucleotides: 7. Here the CDR3 DNA reads TGTGCCAGCAGCGACCGGGACAGTCGCTACGAGCAGTACGTC. Its translation: CASSDRDSRYEQYV.

The gene calls are TRBV30 and TRBJ2-5, with D uncertain. This CDR3 region has 12 residues. Looked up from germline, CDR1 is GTSNPN and CDR2 is SVGIG (reference sequence). Trimming took 0 bases from V and 3 from J, leaving 5 bases between them. The chain's CDR3 is CAWSVRKETQYF. CDR3 bases: TGTGCCTGGAGTGTCAGAAAAGAGACCCAGTACTTC.

The genes are TRBV30 and TRBJ1-4; D not certain. Per the germline V gene, CDR1 is GTSNPN and CDR2 is SVGIG (reference sequence). Trimming removed 2 bases from V and 10 bases from J, with 20 bases in between. This CDR3 region has 15 residues. The CDR3 reads CAWSRGPNNPGKLFF. The CDR3 coding sequence is TGTGCCTGGAGTCGAGGGCCCAATAATCCTGGAAAACTGTTTTTT. The variable domain in full, completed from reference TRBV30 and TRBJ1-4, reads SQTIHQWPATLVQPVGSPLSLECTVEGTSNPNLYWYRQAAGRGLQLLFYSVGIGQISSEVPQNLSASRPQDRQFILSSKKLLLSDSGFYLCAWSRGPNNPGKLFFGSGTQLSVL.

This clone was counted a few times. The chain joins TRBV7-9 to TRBJ1-2; TRBD1 agrees at 7 bases. CDR3 size: 14 residues. The J segment lost 6 bases and the V segment lost 1 base, leaving 5 bases of the junction unmatched. Germline assignment: CDR1 SEHNR and CDR2 FQNEAQ (reference sequence). CDR3 residues: CASSLGQGVDGYTF. In DNA form, the CDR3 reads TGTGCCAGCAGCTTAGGACAGGGAGTGGATGGCTACACCTTC.

This CDR3 is CASSASGRSSYEQYV. The DNA for the CDR3 is TGTGCCAGCAGTGCTAGCGGGCGGAGCTCCTACGAGCAGTACGTC. This chain connects TRBV28 to TRBJ2-7; 8 nucleotides agree with TRBD2. Germline-derived CDR1 and CDR2 are MDHEN and SYDVKM. V shed 5 bases, J shed 0 bases, and the junction held 6 bases outside the gene matches. The CDR3 loop spans 15 amino acids.

The rearrangement joins TRBV7-9 to TRBJ1-4; 7 bases line up with TRBD1. This CDR3 is 15 amino acids long. With V trimmed by 6 bases and J by 6 bases, 10 bases remained unmatched. Germline CDR1 reads SEHNR; CDR2 reads FQNEAQ (reference sequence). The CDR3 coding sequence is TGTGCCAGCAGTTCTAAACAGGGGACGGATGAAAAACTGTTTTTT. It codes for CASSSKQGTDEKLFF.

The rearrangement joins TRBV9 to TRBJ1-2, with a tentative D call TRBD1 (6 bases). The CDR3 sequence is 14 residues long. The germline gives CDR1 SGDLS, CDR2 YYNGEE. Trimming pared 3 bases from V and 3 bases from J, leaving 12 bases between. The CDR3 DNA reads TGTGCCAGCAGCGCCAGGGGAGGGGACTATGGCTACACCTTC. Protein: CASSARGGDYGYTF.

The chain is built from TRBV5-4 and TRBJ2-6; 7 nucleotides line up with TRBD2. The CDR3 contains 16 residues. Trimming removed 4 bases from V and 2 bases from J; junction bases left unmatched: 6. The germline V gene encodes CDR1 SGHNT and CDR2 YYREEE (reference sequence). The CDR3 DNA reads TGTGCCAGCAGCGTTCTTCTAGCGGCTGGGGCCAACGTCCTGACTTTC. Translation gives CASSVLLAAGANVLTF. Full variable domain (rest looked up from reference TRBV5-4 and TRBJ2-6): ETGVTQSPTHLIKTRGQQVTLRCSSQSGHNTVSWYQQALGQGPQFIFQYYREEENGRGNFPPRFSGLQFPNYSSELNVNALELDDSALYLCASSVLLAAGANVLTFGAGSRLTVL.

This clone was found a few times. The V gene is TRBV2, the J gene TRBJ2-3; 11 bases are shared with TRBD1. CDR3 length equals 15 residues. CDR1 and CDR2 (germline): SNHLY, FYNNEI. With V trimmed by 6 bases and J by 7 bases, 9 bases remained unmatched. CDR3 sequence: CASRKQGQGANTQYF. DNA of the CDR3: TGTGCCAGCAGGAAGCAAGGACAGGGGGCGAATACGCAGTATTTT.

The chain combines TRBV18 with TRBJ1-5, with D possibly TRBD1 on 6 matching bases. The germline V and J ends were trimmed by 1 base and 9 bases, with 13 bases remaining between them. CDR3 length: 14 residues. Germline loops: CDR1 KGHSH, CDR2 LQKENI. CDR3 coding DNA: TGTGCCAGCTCACCACAAGGGGGTACTTGGCCCCAGCATTTT. Its protein is CASSPQGGTWPQHF.

V usage is TRBV11-2 and J usage is TRBJ1-1, with D possibly being TRBD1 (6 bases). The CDR3 contains 14 residues. Deletions cut 3 bases from V and 2 bases from J, with 10 bases between. The V gene's germline CDR1 is SGHAT and CDR2 FQNNGV. The CDR3 is CASSFADSNTEAFF. The CDR3 DNA reads TGTGCCAGCAGCTTCGCGGACAGTAACACTGAAGCTTTCTTT.

The chain is built from TRBV28 and TRBJ2-3, with D maybe TRBD1 (6 bases). Trimming cost V 11 bases and J 1 base, with 16 bases left between them. This CDR3 region has 14 residues. The germline V gene has CDR1 MDHEN and CDR2 SYDVKM. The CDR3 protein is CAGGLGGGTDTQYF. CDR3 DNA sequence: TGTGCCGGCGGCTTAGGGGGAGGCACAGATACGCAGTATTTT.

This rearrangement joins TRBV27 to TRBJ1-2; D is perhaps TRBD1 (6 bases). The CDR3 has 15 residues. The ends were cut back, 6 bases at V and 4 bases at J, with 18 bases in the middle. CDR1 is MNHEY, CDR2 SMNVEV, per germline (reference sequence). The CDR3 region has the DNA TGTGCCAGCAGGGTGGGGGCAGGGAGAATCTATGGCTACACCTTC. It codes for CASRVGAGRIYGYTF.

The chain employs TRBV6-5 and TRBJ1-6; 9 nucleotides match TRBD1. Germline lookup yields CDR1 MNHEY and CDR2 SVGAGI. V was pared by 0 bases and J by 10 bases, with 4 bases of the junction left unmatched. This CDR3 region has 15 residues. The CDR3 loop reads CASSYSGQGRSPLHF. CDR3 nucleotide sequence: TGTGCCAGCAGTTACTCAGGACAGGGGCGATCACCCCTCCACTTT.

The CDR3 region has the DNA TGTGCCAGTAGGAGGGGCGACTATGGCTACACCTTC. Translation gives CASRRGDYGYTF. The V call is TRBV13, the J call TRBJ1-2, with D perhaps TRBD1 (5 bases). The CDR3 is made up of 12 amino acids. Per the germline V gene, CDR1 is PRHDT and CDR2 is FYEKMQ (reference sequence). V was clipped by 9 bases and J by 3 bases, with 11 bases between them.

The CDR3 protein is CASSQVGGGLYSPLHF. CDR3 sequence (DNA): TGTGCCAGCAGCCAAGTCGGGGGGGGATTATATTCACCCCTCCACTTT. The chain combines TRBV4-2 with TRBJ1-6, with a weak D call TRBD1 (5 bases). Trimming left V 1 base short and J 8 bases short, with 15 bases between. The CDR3 runs to 16 residues. Germline V gene lookup returns CDR1 LGHNA and CDR2 YNFKEQ.

V usage is TRBV5-1 and J usage is TRBJ1-1; no firm D call. CDR3 size: 15 residues. Germline V gene sequence: CDR1 SGHRS, CDR2 YFSETQ. Trimming removed 1 base from V and 4 bases from J, with 14 bases in between. For the CDR3, the DNA is TGCGCCAGCAGCTTGAGTTCGCGGGAGACCACTGAAGCTTTCTTT. This gives the protein CASSLSSRETTEAFF.